The clone carrying this T cell receptor (beta chain) counts as medium-sized. Deletions cut 3 bases from V and 8 bases from J, with 15 bases between. This CDR3 has 14 amino acids. Germline assignment: CDR1 SGDLS and CDR2 YYNGEE. The sample originates from a study of CDR3 diversity in severe acne. TCRdb reprocessed the PCR reads with MiXCR, giving one entry per CDR3 protein. Here the sample spans over 85,000 distinct CDR3 sequences, roughly 51% being singletons. Sequencing input: blood. The V and J genes are TRBV9 and TRBJ1-3; D unresolved. This clonotype was sampled from a male donor with acne. The CDR3 DNA reads as TGTGCCAGCAGCGACTCAGTAGAGCAGGACACCATATATTTT. It encodes CASSDSVEQDTIYF.